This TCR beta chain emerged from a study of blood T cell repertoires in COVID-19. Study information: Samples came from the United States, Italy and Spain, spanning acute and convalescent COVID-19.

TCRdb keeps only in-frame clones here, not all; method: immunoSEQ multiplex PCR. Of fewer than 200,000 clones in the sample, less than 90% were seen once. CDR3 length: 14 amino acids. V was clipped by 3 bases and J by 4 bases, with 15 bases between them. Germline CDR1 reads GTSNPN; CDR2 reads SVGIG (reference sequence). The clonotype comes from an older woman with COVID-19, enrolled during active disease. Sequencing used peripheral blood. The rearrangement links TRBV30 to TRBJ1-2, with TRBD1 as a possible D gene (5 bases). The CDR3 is CAWSTTGKGYGYTF. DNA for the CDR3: TGTGCCTGGAGCACTACAGGAAAAGGCTATGGCTACACCTTC.